Listed below are T cell receptor beta chains from one sample, sequenced in a study of shared clonotypes between healthy human individuals. Measured with immunoSEQ multiplex PCR; TCRdb has only the in-frame clones, and not every one. Of about 1.9 million clones in the sample, 93% are singletons; the top ten hold more than 1.5%. Sequences were obtained from naive CD8+ T cells from PBMCs. These receptors came from a man aged 18 to 30 in good health. Some clones in this sample may be carry-over from other donors' samples. Both conserved end residues are part of each CDR3. A D gene is named only where the DNA matches it firmly. Only some rows state a clone size, as once, few, many or a class for expanded clones.

CDR3 length: 16
D gene: TRBD2
V gene: TRBV27
clone size: NA
J gene: TRBJ2-2
CDR3 DNA: TGTGCCAGCAGGCGTGGGACTAGCGGAGTCACCGGGGAGCTGTTTTTT
CDR3 protein: CASRRGTSGVTGELFF

CDR3 length: 16
D gene: TRBD1
V gene: TRBV7-9
clone size: NA
J gene: TRBJ1-5
CDR3 DNA: TGTGCCAGCAGCTGGGGGGACAGGGGTCCCAATCAGCCCCAGCATTTT
CDR3 protein: CASSWGDRGPNQPQHF

CDR3 length: 12
D gene: NA
V gene: TRBV28
clone size: NA
J gene: TRBJ2-1
CDR3 DNA: TGTGCCAGCAGTGTCGATTACAATGAGCAGTTCTTC
CDR3 protein: CASSVDYNEQFF

CDR3 length: 15
D gene: NA
V gene: TRBV11-3
clone size: NA
J gene: TRBJ1-1
CDR3 DNA: TGTGCCAGCAGCTTAGGCGCGGGGGCGGGAACTGAAGCTTTCTTT
CDR3 protein: CASSLGAGAGTEAFF

CDR3 length: 14
D gene: NA
V gene: TRBV10-3
clone size: NA
J gene: TRBJ2-6
CDR3 DNA: TGTGCCATAATGACCGGTCCGGGGGCCAACGTCCTGACTTTC
CDR3 protein: CAIMTGPGANVLTF

CDR3 length: 12
D gene: NA
V gene: TRBV25-1
clone size: NA
J gene: TRBJ2-3
CDR3 DNA: TGTGCCAGCAGTGAATTTACAGATACGCAGTATTTT
CDR3 protein: CASSEFTDTQYF

CDR3 length: 16
D gene: NA
V gene: TRBV4-3
clone size: NA
J gene: TRBJ1-2
CDR3 DNA: TGCGCCAGCAGCCAAGATGTCAGGACAGCGAACTATGGCTACACCTTC
CDR3 protein: CASSQDVRTANYGYTF

CDR3 length: 18
D gene: NA
V gene: TRBV1
clone size: NA
J gene: TRBJ2-6
CDR3 DNA: TGCACCAGCAGCCTTCGGACGCGCCGAAGCTCTGGGGCCAACGTCCTGACTTTC
CDR3 protein: CTSSLRTRRSSGANVLTF

CDR3 length: 13
D gene: NA
V gene: TRBV6-5
clone size: NA
J gene: TRBJ1-2
CDR3 DNA: TGTGCCAGCAGTTCATCCGGGATGCATGGCTACACCTTC
CDR3 protein: CASSSSGMHGYTF

CDR3 length: 15
D gene: NA
V gene: TRBV11-2
clone size: NA
J gene: TRBJ2-7
CDR3 DNA: TGTGCCAGCAGCTTAGGGGTGGGGGCTCACTACGAGCAGTACTTC
CDR3 protein: CASSLGVGAHYEQYF

CDR3 length: 13
D gene: NA
V gene: TRBV6-5
clone size: NA
J gene: TRBJ2-5
CDR3 DNA: TGTGCCAGCGGACGGGGGTTGAGGGAGACCCAGTACTTC
CDR3 protein: CASGRGLRETQYF

CDR3 length: 13
D gene: NA
V gene: TRBV19
clone size: NA
J gene: TRBJ2-7
CDR3 DNA: TGTGCCAGTTCACCGGGACACCTCTACGAGCAGTACTTC
CDR3 protein: CASSPGHLYEQYF

CDR3 length: 13
D gene: NA
V gene: TRBV6-6
clone size: NA
J gene: TRBJ2-5
CDR3 DNA: TGTGCCAGCAGCACAACCCCGAGAGAGACCCAGTACTTC
CDR3 protein: CASSTTPRETQYF

CDR3 length: 16
D gene: TRBD2
V gene: TRBV2
clone size: NA
J gene: TRBJ2-2
CDR3 DNA: TGTGCCAGCAGTACCGGGACTAGCAGGAACACCGGGGAGCTGTTTTTT
CDR3 protein: CASSTGTSRNTGELFF

CDR3 length: 15
D gene: NA
V gene: TRBV27
clone size: NA
J gene: TRBJ2-3
CDR3 DNA: TGTGCCAGCAGTCCAGGACTGTCTAGCACAGATACGCAGTATTTT
CDR3 protein: CASSPGLSSTDTQYF

CDR3 length: 14
D gene: TRBD1
V gene: TRBV5-4
clone size: NA
J gene: TRBJ2-7
CDR3 DNA: TGTGCCAGCAGCCCGACAGGGGGTGACTACGAGCAGTACTTC
CDR3 protein: CASSPTGGDYEQYF

CDR3 length: 13
D gene: NA
V gene: TRBV11-2
clone size: NA
J gene: TRBJ2-7
CDR3 DNA: TGTGCCAGCAGCTTTGGGATTAAGTACGAGCAGTACTTC
CDR3 protein: CASSFGIKYEQYF

CDR3 length: 14
D gene: NA
V gene: TRBV28
clone size: NA
J gene: TRBJ2-1
CDR3 DNA: TGTGCCAGCAGTCTCCCGCCGCCTGGACGGGAGCAGTTCTTC
CDR3 protein: CASSLPPPGREQFF

CDR3 length: 16
D gene: NA
V gene: TRBV10-2
clone size: NA
J gene: TRBJ2-7
CDR3 DNA: TGCGCCAGCAGTCCGAGGAGGCACAGGACTAACTACGAGCAGTACTTC
CDR3 protein: CASSPRRHRTNYEQYF

CDR3 length: 16
D gene: NA
V gene: TRBV21-1
clone size: NA
J gene: TRBJ2-2
CDR3 DNA: TGTGCCAGCAGCAATCCAGCGGGAGGGCGAACCGGGGAGCTGTTTTTT
CDR3 protein: CASSNPAGGRTGELFF

CDR3 length: 15
D gene: NA
V gene: TRBV5-1
clone size: NA
J gene: TRBJ1-2
CDR3 DNA: TGCGCCAGCAGCTTGGAAAAAGGGTCGAGCTATGGCTACACCTTC
CDR3 protein: CASSLEKGSSYGYTF

CDR3 length: 15
D gene: TRBD2
V gene: TRBV6-1
clone size: NA
J gene: TRBJ2-5
CDR3 DNA: TGTGCCAGCAGTGATCCTAGCGGAACGCAAGAGACCCAGTACTTC
CDR3 protein: CASSDPSGTQETQYF

CDR3 length: 16
D gene: NA
V gene: TRBV4-3
clone size: NA
J gene: TRBJ2-1
CDR3 DNA: TGCGCCAGCAGCCAAGATCGGTTTCTTCCATCCGATGAGCAGTTCTTC
CDR3 protein: CASSQDRFLPSDEQFF

CDR3 length: 14
D gene: NA
V gene: TRBV19
clone size: NA
J gene: TRBJ2-3
CDR3 DNA: TGTGCCAGTACCCTAAGACAGGGCACAGATACGCAGTATTTT
CDR3 protein: CASTLRQGTDTQYF

CDR3 length: 16
D gene: NA
V gene: TRBV2
clone size: NA
J gene: TRBJ1-1
CDR3 DNA: TGTGCCAGCAGTGAAAGGGCCGGGGACATGAACACTGAAGCTTTCTTT
CDR3 protein: CASSERAGDMNTEAFF

CDR3 length: 15
D gene: NA
V gene: TRBV5-4
clone size: NA
J gene: TRBJ2-7
CDR3 DNA: TGTGCCAGCAGCTTGGTGGTGACAGGAGACTACGAGCAGTACTTC
CDR3 protein: CASSLVVTGDYEQYF

CDR3 length: 16
D gene: TRBD2
V gene: TRBV15
clone size: NA
J gene: TRBJ2-1
CDR3 DNA: TGTGCCACCAGCGTTAGGAGGGAGGGTCCGGGTAATGAGCAGTTCTTC
CDR3 protein: CATSVRREGPGNEQFF

CDR3 length: 15
D gene: NA
V gene: TRBV29-1
clone size: NA
J gene: TRBJ1-3
CDR3 DNA: TGCAGCGTAAAGACAGTACTGAGCTCTGGAAACACCATATATTTT
CDR3 protein: CSVKTVLSSGNTIYF

CDR3 length: 15
D gene: NA
V gene: TRBV7-9
clone size: few
J gene: TRBJ1-2
CDR3 DNA: TGTGCCAGCAGCCCTCCCGGCGGGGGCTTTATAGGCTACACCTTC
CDR3 protein: CASSPPGGGFIGYTF

CDR3 length: 16
D gene: NA
V gene: TRBV6-5
clone size: NA
J gene: TRBJ2-3
CDR3 DNA: TGTGCCAGCAGTTACACGGGTGGGGCGGGAATAGATACGCAGTATTTT
CDR3 protein: CASSYTGGAGIDTQYF

CDR3 length: 15
D gene: TRBD2
V gene: TRBV7-9
clone size: NA
J gene: TRBJ2-1
CDR3 DNA: TGTGCCAGCAGCTCGGGACTAGCGGGTAGTAATGAGCAGTTCTTC
CDR3 protein: CASSSGLAGSNEQFF

CDR3 length: 14
D gene: NA
V gene: TRBV2
clone size: NA
J gene: TRBJ2-7
CDR3 DNA: TGTGCCAGCAGTGAAGACGCAGTCCCCTACGAGCAGTACTTC
CDR3 protein: CASSEDAVPYEQYF

CDR3 length: 14
D gene: NA
V gene: TRBV28
clone size: NA
J gene: TRBJ1-3
CDR3 DNA: TGTGCCAGCAGCTACGCGCAGACTGGAAACACCATATATTTT
CDR3 protein: CASSYAQTGNTIYF

CDR3 length: 16
D gene: NA
V gene: TRBV19
clone size: NA
J gene: TRBJ2-1
CDR3 DNA: TGTGCCAGTAGTATAGGTTGGGTTGAAAGCCACTCTGGACAGTTCTTC
CDR3 protein: CASSIGWVESHSGQFF

CDR3 length: 16
D gene: NA
V gene: TRBV7-9
clone size: NA
J gene: TRBJ1-2
CDR3 DNA: TGTGCCAGCAGCTTCTCCAGAAGGCTTGACGACTATGGCTACACCTTC
CDR3 protein: CASSFSRRLDDYGYTF

CDR3 length: 15
D gene: NA
V gene: TRBV5-1
clone size: NA
J gene: TRBJ2-3
CDR3 DNA: TGCGCCAGCACCCTGGGGTCAGCCAACACAGATACGCAGTATTTT
CDR3 protein: CASTLGSANTDTQYF

CDR3 length: 18
D gene: NA
V gene: TRBV1
clone size: once
J gene: TRBJ2-7
CDR3 DNA: TGCACCAGCAGCCAAGAGCCGGGGGGAGCGGGTAGCTCCTACGAGCAGTACTTC
CDR3 protein: CTSSQEPGGAGSSYEQYF

CDR3 length: 17
D gene: NA
V gene: TRBV7-9
clone size: NA
J gene: TRBJ2-1
CDR3 DNA: TGTGCCAGCAGCCCGCGGTTAATCATGGCCGCAGGGAATGAGCAGTTCTTC
CDR3 protein: CASSPRLIMAAGNEQFF

CDR3 length: 13
D gene: NA
V gene: TRBV11-3
clone size: few
J gene: TRBJ1-5
CDR3 DNA: TGTGCCAGCAGCTCCCCAACAGGGCCAGCCCTTTCCTTT
CDR3 protein: CASSSPTGPALSF

CDR3 length: 16
D gene: TRBD1
V gene: TRBV7-9
clone size: NA
J gene: TRBJ2-1
CDR3 DNA: TGTGCCAGCAGCCACGGGACAGGGGCGTCCTACAATGAGCAGTTCTTC
CDR3 protein: CASSHGTGASYNEQFF

CDR3 length: 13
D gene: NA
V gene: TRBV11-2
clone size: NA
J gene: TRBJ1-1
CDR3 DNA: TGTGCCAGCAGCTTTTACAGGAACACTGAAGCTTTCTTT
CDR3 protein: CASSFYRNTEAFF

CDR3 length: 13
D gene: NA
V gene: TRBV4-2
clone size: NA
J gene: TRBJ2-7
CDR3 DNA: TGTGCCAGCAGCCAACCCGGGAACTACGAGCAGTACTTC
CDR3 protein: CASSQPGNYEQYF

CDR3 length: 16
D gene: NA
V gene: TRBV15
clone size: NA
J gene: TRBJ2-1
CDR3 DNA: TGTGCCACCAGTTTCGAGGGGACGAGCTCCTACAATGAGCAGTTCTTC
CDR3 protein: CATSFEGTSSYNEQFF

CDR3 length: 15
D gene: NA
V gene: TRBV7-6
clone size: NA
J gene: TRBJ2-7
CDR3 DNA: TGTGCCAGCAGCTTAGACGGGAACACCCCCTACGAGCAGTACTTC
CDR3 protein: CASSLDGNTPYEQYF

CDR3 length: 11
D gene: NA
V gene: TRBV6-1
clone size: NA
J gene: TRBJ1-1
CDR3 DNA: TGTGCCAGCAGTGTTACAGACAAAGCTTTCTTT
CDR3 protein: CASSVTDKAFF

CDR3 length: 12
D gene: NA
V gene: TRBV15
clone size: NA
J gene: TRBJ1-1
CDR3 DNA: TGTGCCACCAAAGACATGAACACTGAAGCTTTCTTT
CDR3 protein: CATKDMNTEAFF

CDR3 length: 16
D gene: NA
V gene: TRBV10-3
clone size: NA
J gene: TRBJ1-3
CDR3 DNA: TGTGCCATCAGTGATTTCGACAGGCACTCTGGAAACACCATATATTTT
CDR3 protein: CAISDFDRHSGNTIYF

CDR3 length: 15
D gene: NA
V gene: TRBV5-6
clone size: NA
J gene: TRBJ2-7
CDR3 DNA: TGTGCCAGCAGCCCGGGCCCGAACCCCTCCTACGAGCAGTACTTC
CDR3 protein: CASSPGPNPSYEQYF

CDR3 length: 13
D gene: TRBD1
V gene: TRBV30
clone size: once
J gene: TRBJ2-5
CDR3 DNA: TGTGCCTGGAGTTCCGGACAGGGAGAGACCCAGTACTTC
CDR3 protein: CAWSSGQGETQYF

CDR3 length: 16
D gene: TRBD1
V gene: TRBV19
clone size: NA
J gene: TRBJ2-2
CDR3 DNA: TGTGCCAGTAGTATGCCAATAGACAGGGTCTTCGGGGAGCTGTTTTTT
CDR3 protein: CASSMPIDRVFGELFF

CDR3 length: 12
D gene: NA
V gene: TRBV11-2
clone size: NA
J gene: TRBJ2-7
CDR3 DNA: TGTGCCAGCAGCTTAGTACCCTACGAGCAGTACTTC
CDR3 protein: CASSLVPYEQYF

CDR3 length: 18
D gene: TRBD2
V gene: TRBV9
clone size: NA
J gene: TRBJ2-2
CDR3 DNA: TGTGCCAGCAGCCTTACGGGGACTACACCCGAGAACACCGGGGAGCTGTTTTTT
CDR3 protein: CASSLTGTTPENTGELFF

CDR3 length: 14
D gene: NA
V gene: TRBV14
clone size: NA
J gene: TRBJ2-1
CDR3 DNA: TGTGCCAGCAGTCCGCCGAGTTCCTACAATGAGCAGTTCTTC
CDR3 protein: CASSPPSSYNEQFF

CDR3 length: 13
D gene: NA
V gene: TRBV27
clone size: NA
J gene: TRBJ1-2
CDR3 DNA: TGTGCCAGCAGTTTATCCGCTAACTATGGCTACACCTTC
CDR3 protein: CASSLSANYGYTF

CDR3 length: 16
D gene: NA
V gene: TRBV27
clone size: NA
J gene: TRBJ1-5
CDR3 DNA: TGTGCCAGCAGTCCCTCGTGGGGGAATAGCAATCAGCCCCAGCATTTT
CDR3 protein: CASSPSWGNSNQPQHF

CDR3 length: 13
D gene: NA
V gene: TRBV19
clone size: NA
J gene: TRBJ2-7
CDR3 DNA: TGTGCCAGTAGCGCGGGACCGTACTACGAGCAGTACTTC
CDR3 protein: CASSAGPYYEQYF

CDR3 length: 12
D gene: NA
V gene: TRBV28
clone size: NA
J gene: TRBJ1-1
CDR3 DNA: TGTGCCAGCCGCTACGGGGACACTGAAGCTTTCTTT
CDR3 protein: CASRYGDTEAFF